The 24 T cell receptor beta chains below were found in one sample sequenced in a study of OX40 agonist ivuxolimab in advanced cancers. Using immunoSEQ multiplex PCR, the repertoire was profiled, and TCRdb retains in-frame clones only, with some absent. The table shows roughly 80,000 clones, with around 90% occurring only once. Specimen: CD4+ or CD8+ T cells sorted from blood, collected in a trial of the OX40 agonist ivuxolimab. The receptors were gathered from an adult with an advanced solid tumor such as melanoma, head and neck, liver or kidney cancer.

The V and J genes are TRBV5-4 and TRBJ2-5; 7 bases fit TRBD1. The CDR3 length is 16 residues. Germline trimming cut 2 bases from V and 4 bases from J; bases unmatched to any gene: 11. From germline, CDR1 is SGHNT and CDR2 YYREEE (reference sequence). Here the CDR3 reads CASSFPPTGKGETQYF. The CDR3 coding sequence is TGTGCCAGCAGCTTCCCCCCGACAGGGAAAGGAGAGACCCAGTACTTC.

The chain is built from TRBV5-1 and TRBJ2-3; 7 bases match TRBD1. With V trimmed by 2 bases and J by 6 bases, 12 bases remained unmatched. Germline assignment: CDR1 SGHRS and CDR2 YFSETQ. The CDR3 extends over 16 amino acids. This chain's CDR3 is CASSFRDSNQGDTQYF. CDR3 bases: TGCGCCAGCAGCTTCCGGGACAGTAATCAAGGGGATACGCAGTATTTT.

This chain's CDR3 is CASSLVAQGSVNTEAFF. CDR3 sequence (DNA): TGTGCCAGCAGCTTAGTCGCACAGGGTAGTGTGAACACTGAAGCTTTCTTT. This chain uses TRBV7-2 with TRBJ1-1, with D possibly matching TRBD1 (6 bases). The CDR3 has 17 amino acids. Germline V CDR1 and CDR2: SGHTA, FQGNSA. Trimming pared 1 base from V and 0 bases from J, leaving 15 bases between.

CDR3 sequence (DNA): TGTGCCAGCAGCCGCCAAGAAGACACTGAAGCTTTCTTT. Translating gives CASSRQEDTEAFF. This chain links TRBV7-2 with TRBJ1-1; no firm D call. Germline loops: CDR1 SGHTA, CDR2 FQGNSA. The CDR3 totals 13 residues. V dropped 5 bases and J dropped 3 bases, with 10 bases sitting between them.

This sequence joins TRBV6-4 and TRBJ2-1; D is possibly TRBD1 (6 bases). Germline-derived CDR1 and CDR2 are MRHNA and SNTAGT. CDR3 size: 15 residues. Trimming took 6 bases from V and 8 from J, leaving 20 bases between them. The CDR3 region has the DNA TGTGCCAGCAGCACGGGGATTGGGGGCTCTTATGAGCAGTTCTTC. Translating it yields CASSTGIGGSYEQFF.

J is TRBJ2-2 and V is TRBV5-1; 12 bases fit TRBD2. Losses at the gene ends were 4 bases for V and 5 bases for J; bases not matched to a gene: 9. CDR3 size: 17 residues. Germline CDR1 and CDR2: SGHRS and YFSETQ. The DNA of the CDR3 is TGCGCCAGCAGCGCGAGGACTAGCGGGGTTGGGACCGGGGAGCTGTTTTTT. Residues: CASSARTSGVGTGELFF.

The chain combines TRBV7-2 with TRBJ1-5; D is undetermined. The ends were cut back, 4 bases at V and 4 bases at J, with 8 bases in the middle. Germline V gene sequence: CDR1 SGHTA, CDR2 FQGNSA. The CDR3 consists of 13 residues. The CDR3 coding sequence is TGTGCCAGCAGCTCCTCCGGGAATCAGCCCCAGCATTTT. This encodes CASSSSGNQPQHF.

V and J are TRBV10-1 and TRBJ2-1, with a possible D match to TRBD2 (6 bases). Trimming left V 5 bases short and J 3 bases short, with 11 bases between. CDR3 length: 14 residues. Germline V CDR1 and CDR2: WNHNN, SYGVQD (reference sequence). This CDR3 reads CASSSGSVYNEQFF. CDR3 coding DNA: TGCGCCAGCAGTAGCGGGTCCGTCTACAATGAGCAGTTCTTC.

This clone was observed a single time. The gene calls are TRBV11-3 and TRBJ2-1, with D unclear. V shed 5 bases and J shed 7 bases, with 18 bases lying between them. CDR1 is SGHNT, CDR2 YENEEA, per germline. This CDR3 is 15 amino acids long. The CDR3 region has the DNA TGTGCCAGCAGCCGTGCGCGGTCCTTTAGGAATGAGCAGTTCTTC. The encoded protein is CASSRARSFRNEQFF.

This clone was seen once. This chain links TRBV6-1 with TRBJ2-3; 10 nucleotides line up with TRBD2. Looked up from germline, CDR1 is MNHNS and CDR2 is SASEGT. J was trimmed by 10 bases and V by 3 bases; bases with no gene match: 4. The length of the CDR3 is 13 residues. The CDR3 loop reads CASSEKRGGPQYF. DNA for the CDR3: TGTGCCAGCAGTGAGAAGCGGGGGGGCCCGCAGTATTTT.

CDR3 sequence: CASSLPGTRDEQYF. DNA for the CDR3: TGTGCCAGCAGCCTCCCCGGGACTAGGGACGAGCAGTACTTC. The V gene is TRBV7-9, the J gene TRBJ2-7; 8 bases are shared with TRBD2. The CDR3 sequence is 14 residues long. Trimming took 5 bases from V and 5 from J; bases not matched to a gene: 8. CDR1 is SEHNR and CDR2 is FQNEAQ in the germline V gene (reference sequence).

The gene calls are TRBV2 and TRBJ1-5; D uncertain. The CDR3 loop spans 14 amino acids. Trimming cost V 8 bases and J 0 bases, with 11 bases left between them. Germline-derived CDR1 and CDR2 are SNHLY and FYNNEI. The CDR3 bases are TGTGCCAGCTTCTCCGACGGTAGCAATCAGCCCCAGCATTTT. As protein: CASFSDGSNQPQHF.

Here the CDR3 reads CASSESTSGSIDTQYF. Written as DNA, the CDR3 is TGCGCCAGCAGTGAGTCGACTAGCGGGAGTATAGATACGCAGTATTTT. This rearrangement joins TRBV10-1 to TRBJ2-3; 12 nucleotides align to TRBD2. J lost 5 bases, V lost 0 bases, and 3 bases had no gene match. CDR3 size: 16 residues. Germline V lookup: CDR1 WNHNN, CDR2 SYGVQD (reference sequence).

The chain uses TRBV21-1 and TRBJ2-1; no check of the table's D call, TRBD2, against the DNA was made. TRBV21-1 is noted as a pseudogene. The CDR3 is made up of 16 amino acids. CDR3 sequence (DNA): TGTGCCAGCAGCGTGATTACCGGGACTAGCGGCAATGAGCAGTTCTTC. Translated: CASSVITGTSGNEQFF.

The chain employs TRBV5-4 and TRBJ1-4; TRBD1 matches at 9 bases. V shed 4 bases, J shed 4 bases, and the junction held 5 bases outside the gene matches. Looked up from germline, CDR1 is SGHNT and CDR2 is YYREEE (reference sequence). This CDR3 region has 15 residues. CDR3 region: CASSKRTGDNEKLFF. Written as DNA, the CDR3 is TGTGCCAGCAGCAAAAGGACAGGGGATAATGAAAAACTGTTTTTT.

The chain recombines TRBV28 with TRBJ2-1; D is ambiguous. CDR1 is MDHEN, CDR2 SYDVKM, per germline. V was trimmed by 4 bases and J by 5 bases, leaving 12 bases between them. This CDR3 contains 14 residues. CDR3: CASSSTYPNNEQFF. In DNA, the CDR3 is TGTGCCAGCAGTTCTACTTACCCCAACAATGAGCAGTTCTTC.

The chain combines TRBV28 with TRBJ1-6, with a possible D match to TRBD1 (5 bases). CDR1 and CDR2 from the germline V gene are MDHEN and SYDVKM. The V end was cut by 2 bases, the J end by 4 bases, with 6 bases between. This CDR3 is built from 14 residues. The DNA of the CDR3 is TGTGCCAGCAGTTTAGGGGCGTATAATTCACCCCTCCACTTT. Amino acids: CASSLGAYNSPLHF.

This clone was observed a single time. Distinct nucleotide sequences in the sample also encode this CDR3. The DNA for the CDR3 is TGTGCCAGCTCGTGGTCCTCAGGTGGGGCCAACGTCCTGACTTTC. Protein: CASSWSSGGANVLTF. This chain uses TRBV18 with TRBJ2-6; D not resolved. Trimming took 6 bases from V and 3 from J, leaving 12 bases between them. CDR3 length: 15 residues. Per the germline V gene, CDR1 is KGHSH and CDR2 is LQKENI.

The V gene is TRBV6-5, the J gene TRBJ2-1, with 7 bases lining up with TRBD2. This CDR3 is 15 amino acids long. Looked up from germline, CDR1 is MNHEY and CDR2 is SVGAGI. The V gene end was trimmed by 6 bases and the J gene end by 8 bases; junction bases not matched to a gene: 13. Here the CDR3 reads CASSPSRGGKDEQFF. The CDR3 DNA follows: TGTGCCAGCAGCCCTTCGCGCGGGGGTAAGGATGAGCAGTTCTTC.

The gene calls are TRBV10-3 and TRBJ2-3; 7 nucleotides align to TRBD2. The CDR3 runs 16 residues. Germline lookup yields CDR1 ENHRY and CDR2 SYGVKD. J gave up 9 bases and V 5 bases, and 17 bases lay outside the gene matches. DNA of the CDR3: TGTGCCATCAGTCCAGCTGTGAGCGGGGCGTCGTGGACGCAGTATTTT. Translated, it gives CAISPAVSGASWTQYF.

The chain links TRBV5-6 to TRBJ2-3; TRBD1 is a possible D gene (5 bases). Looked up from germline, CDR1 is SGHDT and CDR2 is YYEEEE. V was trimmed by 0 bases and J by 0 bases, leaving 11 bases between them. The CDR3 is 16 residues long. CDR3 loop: CASSLGRGTSTDTQYF. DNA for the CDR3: TGTGCCAGCAGCTTGGGTAGGGGCACAAGCACAGATACGCAGTATTTT.

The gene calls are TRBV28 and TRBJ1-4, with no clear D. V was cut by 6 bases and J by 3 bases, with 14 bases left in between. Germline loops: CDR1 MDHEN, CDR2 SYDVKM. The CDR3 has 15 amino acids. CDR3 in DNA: TGTGCCAGCAGGGGTGGGTCTACCGCTAATGAAAAACTGTTTTTT. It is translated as CASRGGSTANEKLFF.

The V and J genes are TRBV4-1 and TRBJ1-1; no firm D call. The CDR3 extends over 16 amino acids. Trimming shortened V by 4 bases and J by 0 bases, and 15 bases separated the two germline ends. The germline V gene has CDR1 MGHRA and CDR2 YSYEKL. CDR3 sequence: CASSRKIGGVNTEAFF. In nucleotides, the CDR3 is TGCGCCAGCAGCCGGAAGATTGGTGGGGTGAACACTGAAGCTTTCTTT.

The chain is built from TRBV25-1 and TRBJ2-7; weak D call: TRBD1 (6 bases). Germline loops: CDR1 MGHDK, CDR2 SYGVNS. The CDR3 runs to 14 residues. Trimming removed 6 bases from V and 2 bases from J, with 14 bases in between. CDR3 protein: CASRNRVSPYEQYF. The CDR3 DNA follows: TGTGCCAGCAGGAACAGGGTTAGCCCCTACGAGCAGTACTTC.